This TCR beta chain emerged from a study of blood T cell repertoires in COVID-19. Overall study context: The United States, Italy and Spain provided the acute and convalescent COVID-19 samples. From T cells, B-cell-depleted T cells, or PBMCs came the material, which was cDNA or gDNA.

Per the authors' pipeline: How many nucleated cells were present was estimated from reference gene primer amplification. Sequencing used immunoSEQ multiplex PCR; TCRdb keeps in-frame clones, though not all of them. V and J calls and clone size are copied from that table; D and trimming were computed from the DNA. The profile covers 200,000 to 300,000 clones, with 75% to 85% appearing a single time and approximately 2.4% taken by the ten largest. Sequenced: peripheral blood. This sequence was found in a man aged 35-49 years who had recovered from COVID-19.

CDR3 sequence: CASSQDSTVSNQPQHF. The CDR3 coding sequence is TGTGCCAGCAGCCAAGATTCTACGGTTAGCAATCAGCCCCAGCATTTT. The gene calls are TRBV3-1 (or the pseudogene TRBV3-2) and TRBJ1-5; no clear D. V lost 0 bases and J 0 bases, leaving 9 bases between the germline ends. This CDR3 is 16 amino acids long. Germline assignment: CDR1 LGHDT and CDR2 YNNKEL (reference sequence).